A single sample gave rise to the 8 T cell receptor beta chains below, sequenced in a study of tumor and adjacent non-tumor tissue in lung cancer. A modified ARM-PCR protocol with three rounds of nested PCR amplified TCRbeta. TCRdb reanalysed the multiplex PCR reads using MiXCR and keeps one entry per CDR3 protein. The sample has 100,000 to 150,000 distinct CDR3 sequences; around three fifths are singletons. RNA was extracted from bulk tissue without any cell sorting. The sequenced sample was lung tumor tissue. The origin of the receptors is a man aged 25 to 40 with non-small cell lung cancer.

The table lists this clonotype with a count of one. One junction end does not reproduce the germline sequence, and a read error may be involved. The V and J genes are TRBV4-1 and TRBJ2-1; tentatively, D is TRBD2 (5 bases). Germline CDR1 MGHRA, CDR2 YSYEKL. The CDR3 consists of 17 residues. The CDR3 coding sequence is TGCGCCAGCAGCCAAGTCACCGACCGCGCCTGGAGGAATGAGCGGTTCTTC. Translated: CASSQVTDRAWRNERFF.

This clonotype was recorded a few times. This chain uses TRBV11-2 with TRBJ2-2; 8 bases line up with TRBD2. The CDR3 extends over 14 amino acids. Germline V gene data show CDR1 as SGHAT and CDR2 as FQNNGV. V was clipped by 4 bases and J by 5 bases; unmatched bases: 3. In nucleotides, the CDR3 is TGTGCCAGCAGCTGGACTAGCCCGACCGGGGAGCTGTTTTTT. Its translation: CASSWTSPTGELFF.

Note on this clonotype: Its ends do not fully match the called genes, so a read error is possible. The chain is built from TRBV4-1 and TRBJ1-5; tentatively, D is TRBD1 (6 bases). Per the germline V gene, CDR1 is MGHRA and CDR2 is YSYEKL. The CDR3 is made up of 15 amino acids. CDR3 nucleotide sequence: TGCGCCAGCAGCCTTGATCAGGGGAGCAATCGGCCCCAGCATTTT. Its protein product is CASSLDQGSNRPQHF.

This clonotype was recorded only once. Relative to the germline gene, one junction end is altered; a read error may explain this. V and J are TRBV11-2 and TRBJ2-7; D remains ambiguous. This CDR3 spans 14 amino acids. The germline V gene has CDR1 SGHAT and CDR2 FQNNGV. The CDR3 is CTSSLSEQAYEQYF. In DNA, the CDR3 is TGTACCAGCAGCTTATCGGAGCAAGCCTACGAGCAGTACTTC.

A few counts support this clonotype. A clone one base away is much larger, so this may be a read error. The gene calls are TRBV29-1 and TRBJ1-5; 7 bases fit TRBD1. The V segment lost 7 bases and the J segment 5 bases; nucleotides outside the gene matches: 5. Germline CDR1 is SQVTM and CDR2 is ANQGSEA. The CDR3 is 12 amino acids. The CDR3 region is CSAVQGDQPQHF. In DNA, the CDR3 is TGCAGCGCTGTGCAGGGGGATCAGCCCCAGCATTTT.

Comments on this clonotype: A junction boundary mismatches the germline segment, possibly from a read error. The V and J genes are TRBV11-2 and TRBJ2-2, with D perhaps being TRBD1 or TRBD2 (5 bases each). The CDR3 consists of 14 residues. Germline lookup yields CDR1 SGHAT and CDR2 FQNNGV. CDR3 region: CASSLGPNTGERFF. In DNA form, the CDR3 reads TGTGCCAGCAGCTTGGGACCGAACACCGGGGAGCGGTTTTTT.

This clonotype was observed a single time. Just one base apart from a much larger clone, this may be a read error. This rearrangement joins TRBV20-1 to TRBJ2-1; possibly TRBD2 for D (6 bases). Germline values: CDR1 DFQATT, CDR2 SNEGSKA (reference sequence). V lost 4 bases and J lost 9, with 16 bases in between. This CDR3 has 13 residues. The CDR3 sequence: CSAKDAGNTEQFF. Here the CDR3 DNA reads TGCAGTGCTAAAGATGCGGGGAATACTGAGCAGTTCTTC.

On this clonotype itself: This clone may be a read error of a much larger clone one base away. V and J are TRBV20-1 and TRBJ2-1; unclear D gene. CDR3 length equals 15 residues. Germline V gene data show CDR1 as DFQATT and CDR2 as SNEGSKA (reference sequence). The germline V and J ends were trimmed by 4 bases and 7 bases, with 20 bases remaining between them. DNA for the CDR3: TGCAGTGCTATTCTGAGCAGTAGGGTCTTAAATGAGCAGTTCTTC. The encoded protein is CSAILSSRVLNEQFF.